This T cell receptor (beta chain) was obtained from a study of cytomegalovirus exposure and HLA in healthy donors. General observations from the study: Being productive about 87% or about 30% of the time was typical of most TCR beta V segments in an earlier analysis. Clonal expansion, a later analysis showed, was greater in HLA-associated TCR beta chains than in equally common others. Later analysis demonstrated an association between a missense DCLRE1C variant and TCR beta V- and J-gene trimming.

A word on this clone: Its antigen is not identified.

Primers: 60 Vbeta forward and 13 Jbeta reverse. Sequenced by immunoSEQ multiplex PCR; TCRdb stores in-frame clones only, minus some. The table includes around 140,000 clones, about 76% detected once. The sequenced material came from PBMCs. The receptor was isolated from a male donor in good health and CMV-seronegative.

The CDR3 reads CASRIGDRQRETQYF. CDR3 in DNA: TGTGCCAGTAGGATCGGTGACAGGCAAAGAGAGACCCAGTACTTC. V and J are TRBV19 and TRBJ2-5; D possibly corresponds to TRBD1 (6 bases). The ends were cut back, 6 bases at V and 4 bases at J, with 18 bases in the middle. Per the germline V gene, CDR1 is LNHDA and CDR2 is SQIVND (reference sequence). The CDR3 contains 15 residues.